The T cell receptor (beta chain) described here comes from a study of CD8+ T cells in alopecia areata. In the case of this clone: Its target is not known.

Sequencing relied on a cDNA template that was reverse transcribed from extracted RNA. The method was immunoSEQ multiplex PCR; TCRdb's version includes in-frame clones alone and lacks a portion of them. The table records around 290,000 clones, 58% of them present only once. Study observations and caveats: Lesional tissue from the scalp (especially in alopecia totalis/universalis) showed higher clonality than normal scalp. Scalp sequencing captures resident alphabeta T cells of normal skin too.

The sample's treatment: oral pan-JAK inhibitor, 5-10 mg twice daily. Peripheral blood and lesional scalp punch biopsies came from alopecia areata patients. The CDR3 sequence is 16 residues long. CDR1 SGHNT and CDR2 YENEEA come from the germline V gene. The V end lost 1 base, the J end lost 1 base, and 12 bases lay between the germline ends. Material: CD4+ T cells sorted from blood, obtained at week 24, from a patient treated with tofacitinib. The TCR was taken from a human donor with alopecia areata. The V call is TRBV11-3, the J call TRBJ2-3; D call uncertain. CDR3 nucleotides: TGTGCCAGCAGCTTAGTGTTGTCGCAGGGCACAGATACGCAGTATTTT. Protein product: CASSLVLSQGTDTQYF.